The 27 T cell receptor beta chains below all came from one sample that was sequenced in a study of spatial heterogeneity in lung cancer. Findings and limits, study-wide: The number of expanded tumor alpha and beta chains correlated with mutation number.

Time point defined: sample taken at primary tumor resection. What these receptors recognize is not known. MiXCR, run by TCRdb on the 5' RACE reads, gives a single entry per CDR3 protein. Here the sample spans around 13,000 distinct CDR3 sequences, 4.5% to 5.5% being singletons. The sequencing here drew on lung tumor tissue, taken at surgery. All receptors derive from a male donor with early-stage non-small cell lung cancer.

This clonotype came up many times. In a library made to pick up alpha chains, this beta chain is a stray read with a size that means little. The V gene is TRBV12-3 or TRBV12-4, the J gene TRBJ2-7; TRBD1 aligns across 8 bases. With 5 bases clipped from V and 5 bases from J, the junction kept 8 bases outside the gene matches. This CDR3 has 14 amino acids. The CDR3 nucleotides read TGTGCCAGCAGTACCCGGACAGGGAGCGACGAGCAGTACTTC. Translation: CASSTRTGSDEQYF.

This clonotype was counted at least ten times. Because the library targeted alpha chains, this beta chain is an off-target read whose size means little. The V and J genes are TRBV20-1 and TRBJ2-3; D gene unclear. Germline V lookup: CDR1 DFQATT, CDR2 SNEGSKA (reference sequence). V was cut by 5 bases and J by 6 bases, with 18 bases left in between. The CDR3 is 14 amino acids. The CDR3 sequence is CSARGRIRVDTQYF. CDR3 bases: TGCAGTGCTCGTGGACGGATCCGAGTGGATACGCAGTATTTT.

Ten or more counts support this clonotype. This beta chain is a stray read from a library made for alpha chains; its abundance is not meaningful. CDR3 nucleotide sequence: TGCAGCGTCTCAGACAGGGGGCACTCTGGGGCCAACGTCCTGACTTTC. This translates into CSVSDRGHSGANVLTF. The chain is built from TRBV29-1 and TRBJ2-6, with 10 bases identical to TRBD1. Trimming removed 6 bases from V and 0 bases from J; junction bases left unmatched: 5. Per germline, CDR1 SQVTM and CDR2 ANQGSEA. CDR3 length: 16 residues.

The sample holds many counts of this clonotype. This beta chain appears as a stray read in a library generated for alpha chains; its size is not informative. The V and J genes are TRBV11-2 and TRBJ2-3; 8 nucleotides align to TRBD1. The V gene's germline CDR1 is SGHAT and CDR2 FQNNGV. V lost 8 bases to trimming and J lost 6 bases; unmatched junction nucleotides: 25. The CDR3 contains 19 residues. DNA of the CDR3: TGTGCCAGCGCACACGAAGCCATCAGGGGGCGTCCCCGATCGGATACGCAGTATTTT. Its translation: CASAHEAIRGRPRSDTQYF.

This clonotype was seen ten or more times. This beta chain slipped into a library made for alpha chains as a stray read, so its size is not meaningful. The chain employs TRBV7-2 and TRBJ2-5; weak D call: TRBD2 (5 bases). This CDR3 has 15 residues. Germline CDR1 SGHTA, CDR2 FQGNSA. The ends were cut back, 6 bases at V and 4 bases at J, with 18 bases in the middle. The CDR3 sequence: CASSKDWAPRETQYF. CDR3 nucleotides: TGTGCCAGCAGTAAGGACTGGGCCCCGAGAGAGACCCAGTACTTC.

In the case of this clonotype: This beta chain is an unintended read in a library built for alpha chains; its size means little. CDR3 DNA sequence: TGTGCCAGCAGTTCCCCTAGCCAGAACACCGGGGAGCTGTTTTTT. It yields the protein CASSSPSQNTGELFF. The chain uses TRBV28 and TRBJ2-2; D possibly corresponds to TRBD2 (5 bases). Per the germline V gene, CDR1 is MDHEN and CDR2 is SYDVKM. The germline V and J ends were trimmed by 4 bases and 1 base, with 10 bases remaining between them. The CDR3 length is 15 residues.

This clonotype was counted only a few times. Since the library was made to target alpha chains, this beta chain is a stray read and its abundance is not meaningful. The J gene is TRBJ2-2, the V gene TRBV4-2; a weak D match, TRBD1 (6 bases). The length of the CDR3 is 16 residues. V was trimmed by 0 bases and J by 3 bases, leaving 11 bases between them. CDR1 LGHNA and CDR2 YNFKEQ come from the germline V gene. The CDR3 coding sequence is TGTGCCAGCAGCCAAGAAGGGGGACACTACACCGGGGAGCTGTTTTTT. It codes for CASSQEGGHYTGELFF.

This clonotype is medium-sized in the sample. Little can be read into the size of this beta chain, an off-target read in a library designed for alpha chains. The rearrangement uses TRBV28 and TRBJ2-1, with D possibly TRBD2 on 5 matching bases. This CDR3 is 16 amino acids long. CDR1 is MDHEN, CDR2 SYDVKM, per germline. Between the trimmed V and J ends, which lost 5 bases and 6 bases, there was a span of 20 bases. CDR3 bases: TGTGCCAGCAGTCCTCCAGGTAGCGTGAACTTCAATGAGCAGTTCTTC. The encoded protein is CASSPPGSVNFNEQFF.

This clonotype has ten or more counts. This beta chain appears as a stray read in a library generated for alpha chains; its size is not informative. The DNA for the CDR3 is TGCGCCAGCAGTGGCCGCACCGGGGAGCTGTTTTTT. Encoded protein: CASSGRTGELFF. The chain links TRBV10-2 to TRBJ2-2; D not certain. CDR1 WSHSY and CDR2 SAAADI come from the germline V gene. Trimming stripped 4 bases from V and 4 bases from J, with 4 bases between. This CDR3 region has 12 residues.

Relative to its sample, this clonotype is medium-sized. This beta chain was picked up by a library intended for alpha chains and is off target, so its count carries little meaning. The V call is TRBV7-9, the J call TRBJ2-2; D is possibly TRBD2 (6 bases). From germline, CDR1 is SEHNR and CDR2 FQNEAQ (reference sequence). The CDR3 is made up of 13 amino acids. Trimming pared 4 bases from V and 13 bases from J, leaving 16 bases between. For the CDR3, the DNA is TGTGCCAGCAGCTACGGGGACTCCGAGGTGCTGTTTTTT. It is translated as CASSYGDSEVLFF.

This clonotype showed up just a few times. Within a library made for alpha chains, this beta chain is off target, and its count is uninformative. V is TRBV3-1 and J is TRBJ2-7; D not resolved. CDR1 and CDR2 from the germline V gene are LGHDT and YNNKEL (reference sequence). The CDR3 runs to 13 residues. Between the trimmed V and J ends, which lost 0 bases and 6 bases, there was a span of 9 bases. The CDR3 DNA reads as TGTGCCAGCAGCCAAGATCCCTTTTCCGAGCAGTACTTC. Its protein product is CASSQDPFSEQYF.

Ten or more counts support this clonotype. A library made for alpha chains picked up this beta chain off target, so its size means little. The chain recombines TRBV29-1 with TRBJ1-1; 10 bases align to TRBD1. Germline V gene data show CDR1 as SQVTM and CDR2 as ANQGSEA. The CDR3 covers 12 residues. J was trimmed by 11 bases and V by 5 bases; bases with no gene match: 8. CDR3 in DNA: TGCAGCGTTTTGGACAGGGGGTTGTGGGCTTTCTTT. This gives the protein CSVLDRGLWAFF.

This clonotype was seen ten or more times. This beta chain was picked up by a library intended for alpha chains and is off target, so its count carries little meaning. The chain's CDR3 is CSASGTSGSTDTQYF. The DNA for the CDR3 is TGCAGTGCTAGTGGGACTAGCGGTAGCACAGATACGCAGTATTTT. This rearrangement joins TRBV20-1 to TRBJ2-3, with TRBD2 identical over 11 bases. V was clipped by 3 bases and J by 0 bases; unmatched bases: 2. The CDR3 spans 15 residues. Germline CDR1 and CDR2: DFQATT and SNEGSKA (reference sequence).

This clonotype showed up many times. For a library built for alpha chains, this beta chain is a stray read; little rests on its size. The chain carries TRBV13 and TRBJ2-7, with D possibly being TRBD2 (5 bases). Germline V gives CDR1 PRHDT, CDR2 FYEKMQ (reference sequence). There are 14 residues in the CDR3. V lost 5 bases and J 6 bases, leaving 17 bases between the germline ends. The CDR3 DNA sequence: TGTGCCAGCAGCCCCCTTGGCGGGCTTAGCGAGCAGTACTTC. Translation gives CASSPLGGLSEQYF.

A few counts support this clonotype. This beta chain came through as a stray read in a library set up for alpha chains, and its size says little. The DNA for the CDR3 is TGTGCCAGCAGTTGGGGACAGGATCAGCCCCAGCATTTT. It specifies CASSWGQDQPQHF. The chain joins TRBV28 to TRBJ1-5; TRBD1 matches at 8 bases. J was trimmed by 5 bases and V by 4 bases; bases with no gene match: 1. Germline values: CDR1 MDHEN, CDR2 SYDVKM. The CDR3 has 13 amino acids. Complete variable domain (other parts from reference TRBV28 and TRBJ1-5): DVKVTQSSRYLVKRTGEKVFLECVQDMDHENMFWYRQDPGLGLRLIYFSYDVKMKEKGDIPEGYSVSREKKERFSLILESASTNQTSMYLCASSWGQDQPQHFGDGTRLSIL.

This clonotype has a count of ten or more. This beta chain lies outside the target of a library built for alpha chains; its clone size means little. This chain links TRBV29-1 with TRBJ1-5, with 8 bases lining up with TRBD1. The CDR3 length is 15 residues. From germline, CDR1 is SQVTM and CDR2 ANQGSEA. J gave up 6 bases and V 0 bases, and 7 bases lay outside the gene matches. In DNA, the CDR3 is TGCAGCGTTGAAGATCCGGACAGGGAGGGTCAGCCCCAGCATTTT. Translation: CSVEDPDREGQPQHF.

This clonotype was detected ten times or more. This beta chain lies outside the target of a library built for alpha chains; its clone size means little. CDR3: CASSSGPNYEQYF. DNA for the CDR3: TGTGCCAGCAGCTCGGGACCAAACTACGAGCAGTACTTC. The V call is TRBV7-6, the J call TRBJ2-7, with D possibly called TRBD1 or TRBD2 (5 bases each). Germline assignment: CDR1 SGHVS and CDR2 FNYEAQ. Deletions cut 4 bases from V and 3 bases from J, with 10 bases between. This CDR3 region has 13 residues.

In this sample, this clonotype turned up a few times. The size of this beta chain means little, since it is a stray read in a library made for alpha chains. J is TRBJ1-6 and V is TRBV12-3 or TRBV12-4; a possible D gene is TRBD1 (6 bases). Trimming removed 6 bases at V and 7 bases at J, with 7 bases between. This CDR3 is built from 12 residues. CDR3 DNA sequence: TGTGCCAGCAGCACAGGGAATTCACCCCTCCACTTT. It encodes CASSTGNSPLHF.

This clonotype is labeled medium-sized. Because this beta chain is a stray read in a library intended to capture alpha chains, its abundance should not be given much weight. The CDR3 loop reads CASITYQGDVPMNTEAFF. As DNA, the CDR3 is TGTGCCAGCATCACCTATCAGGGGGATGTTCCCATGAACACTGAAGCTTTCTTT. The chain is built from TRBV28 and TRBJ1-1, with 7 bases matching TRBD1. J was trimmed by 0 bases and V by 7 bases; bases with no gene match: 17. The CDR3 is 18 residues long. Germline values: CDR1 MDHEN, CDR2 SYDVKM.

This clonotype was counted ten times or more. With the library built for alpha chains, this beta chain is off target and its frequency is not meaningful. The J gene is TRBJ2-7, the V gene TRBV20-1, with 10 bases identical to TRBD1. Germline CDR1 is DFQATT and CDR2 is SNEGSKA (reference sequence). Unmatched junction bases numbered 8, after V lost 4 bases and J lost 5 bases. The CDR3 has 14 amino acids. The CDR3 loop reads CSAKPGQGTNEQYF. Written as DNA, the CDR3 is TGCAGTGCTAAACCGGGACAGGGGACGAACGAGCAGTACTTC.

The sample holds a few counts of this clonotype. This beta chain appears as a stray read in a library generated for alpha chains; its size is not informative. The chain uses TRBV12-3 or TRBV12-4 and TRBJ1-5; D gene ambiguous. This CDR3 is built from 14 residues. The V gene lost 3 bases and the J gene lost 3 bases, with 9 bases spanning the gap. DNA for the CDR3: TGTGCCAGCAGTTTGGAGGCCTCCAATCAGCCCCAGCATTTT. Translating it yields CASSLEASNQPQHF.

The table lists this clonotype with many counts. A library prepared for alpha chains yielded this beta chain as an off-target read; its size is of little meaning. This chain uses TRBV4-2 with TRBJ2-2; possibly TRBD2 for D (6 bases). V lost 1 base, J lost 1 base, and 7 bases lay in between. Germline-derived CDR1 and CDR2 are LGHNA and YNFKEQ. The CDR3 has 15 amino acids. The DNA for the CDR3 is TGTGCCAGCAGCCAAGGGAGGGAGAACACCGGGGAGCTGTTTTTT. Its translation is CASSQGRENTGELFF.

In its sample, this clonotype was seen many times. Little can be read into the size of this beta chain, an off-target read in a library designed for alpha chains. The J gene is TRBJ2-3, the V gene TRBV5-1; the D gene could be TRBD1 or TRBD2 (6 bases each). Germline V CDR1 and CDR2: SGHRS, YFSETQ. The CDR3 sequence is 15 residues long. V was pared by 5 bases and J by 5 bases, with 18 bases between. CDR3 residues: CASRHGAQGGDTQYF. For the CDR3, the DNA is TGCGCCAGCAGACACGGGGCACAGGGAGGAGATACGCAGTATTTT.

This clonotype was picked up a small number of times. Found in a library prepared for alpha chains, this beta chain is an off-target read, and its abundance has little meaning. The DNA for the CDR3 is TGTGCCAGCAGCTTCATCACGAACACTGAAGCTTTCTTT. Translated, it gives CASSFITNTEAFF. This rearrangement joins TRBV7-2 to TRBJ1-1, with D unclear. V was cut by 3 bases and J by 1 base, with 6 bases left in between. There are 13 residues in the CDR3. Germline CDR1 and CDR2: SGHTA and FQGNSA. Using reference TRBV7-2 and TRBJ1-1 for the parts outside the CDR3, the full variable domain is GAGVSQSPSNKVTEKGKDVELRCDPISGHTALYWYRQSLGQGLEFLIYFQGNSAPDKSGLPSDRFSAERTGGSVSTLTIQRTQQEDSAVYLCASSFITNTEAFFGQGTRLTVV.

Points on this clonotype: The library was built for alpha chains, so this beta chain is an off-target read and its size means little. CDR3 in DNA: TGTGCCAGCAGTGTCCTTGACAGGGTAAATGGCTACACCTTC. Encoded protein: CASSVLDRVNGYTF. The chain is built from TRBV28 and TRBJ1-2; 7 bases align to TRBD1. Trimming took 5 bases from V and 6 from J; bases not matched to a gene: 9. CDR1 is MDHEN, CDR2 SYDVKM, per germline. The CDR3 runs to 14 residues.

There are many counts of this clonotype. A library prepared for alpha chains yielded this beta chain as an off-target read; its size is of little meaning. The chain recombines TRBV20-1 with TRBJ2-3; the match to TRBD1 covers 12 bases. Per germline, CDR1 DFQATT and CDR2 SNEGSKA (reference sequence). After removal of 3 bases from V and 5 bases from J, the junction contained 6 bases not matched to a gene. This CDR3 contains 15 residues. The CDR3 spells CSASPGTGGLDTQYF. As DNA, the CDR3 is TGCAGTGCTAGTCCAGGGACAGGGGGCTTAGATACGCAGTATTTT.

With respect to this clonotype: Little can be read into the size of this beta chain, an off-target read in a library designed for alpha chains. V and J are TRBV7-9 and TRBJ1-2; a possible D gene is TRBD1 (5 bases). Trimming cost V 2 bases and J 6 bases, with 10 bases left between them. The CDR3 totals 13 residues. Germline CDR1 is SEHNR and CDR2 is FQNEAQ (reference sequence). The CDR3: CASSLSGMDGYTF. The CDR3 DNA reads as TGTGCCAGCAGCTTATCAGGGATGGATGGCTACACCTTC.